The clone carrying this TCR beta chain was seen a few times. Antigen specificity is unknown. This specimen comes from a study of beta chain features in type 1 diabetes. This CDR3 contains 14 residues. Germline V gene sequence: CDR1 SQVTM, CDR2 ANQGSEA. V was clipped by 6 bases and J by 1 base; unmatched bases: 5. General study results and limits: Type 1 diabetes patients had VDJ junctions that carried fewer insertions and more deletions. Type 1 diabetes patients had moderately but significantly shorter TCRB CDR3s in all four CD4+ subsets. Patients and controls would share equally any PCR tilt toward shorter templates.

The investigators reverse transcribed all of the isolated RNA, so they sequenced expressed TCRB transcripts. This table comes from immunoSEQ multiplex PCR, and its TCRdb copy is limited to in-frame clones, with some not included. Found here are 330,000 or so clones, around 12% of them singletons; the top ten hold about 0.01%. One heparinised draw, averaging roughly 0.12 L, was taken per donor. The sample comprised naive CD4+ T cells from blood. The chain couples TRBV29-1 to TRBJ2-3; TRBD1 matches 9 bases. This clonotype was obtained from a woman in her late teens or twenties with type 1 diabetes. CDR3 sequence reads: CSVEQGAGTDTQYF. Here the CDR3 DNA reads TGCAGCGTCGAACAGGGGGCGGGCACAGATACGCAGTATTTT.